This TCR beta chain derives from a study of cytomegalovirus exposure and HLA in healthy donors (dated by TCRdb to 2016 to 2017). In terms of the full investigation: An earlier analysis of roughly 610 of the donors reported 276 Gb of sequence data and around 120 million unique TCR beta sequences obtained from roughly 170 million T cells. The later analysis used no new phenotypic data to find candidate immune exposures, relying instead on TCR beta sequences and their occurrence across donors. Donor age, sex, ethnicity and CMV serostatus were collected together with the repertoire data. Roughly 5 DR-DQ haplotypes were treated as single units for association and clustering because of strong linkage in the cohort. Class I and class II HLA loci were covered by the typing at four-digit resolution. All discovery cohort repertoires had been generated using a single sequencing platform. In an earlier analysis of roughly 580 of the donors, high-throughput TCR beta sequencing was used to judge whether each TCR beta V gene segment behaved as functional or pseudogenic. The aim of the study was to test whether cataloging public T cell receptors could identify signatures of past pathogen exposure. Of the roughly 410 genotyped donors, 81% were placed in the genetic ancestry cluster associated with self-reported Caucasian donors. Along with the roughly 700-subject first cohort, a separate validation cohort of over a hundred different subjects was used. In a later genetic analysis, genome-wide SNP genotypes for 398 of the 666 donors were used, and that subset was treated as a discovery cohort. Typing coverage varied by locus: about 629-630 donors for A, B, C, DRB1 and DQB1; approximately 500 for DQA1; over 600 for DPA1; around 490 for DPB1. The study used immunosequencing to profile the T cell repertoires of 600 to 850 subjects and linked those repertoires to cytomegalovirus serostatus. An early release that covered some 630 HLA-typed donors contained 300 to 350 gigabases of sequencing data and roughly 84 million unique TCR sequences. Among 398 genotyped donors of the cohort, an average of approximately 250,000 unique TCR beta nucleotide sequences were sequenced per donor, 15% to 20% of them non-productive. In a later analysis, previously published TCR beta repertoires from fewer than 750 donors were re-analyzed and high-resolution HLA genotyping was added so that TCR occurrence patterns could be studied. High-throughput TCR immunosequencing, statistical association of individual TCRs with disease status, and machine learning were combined to predict cytomegalovirus infection status.

The cohort comprised 710 or so healthy bone marrow donors. All cohort members were sampled while nominally healthy, although unrecorded immune exposures were likely present. The donor tested CMV seronegative and was one of the 352 seronegative cohort members. Each donor provided a peripheral blood sample, and peripheral blood mononuclear cells were used for TCR beta sequencing. Genomic DNA extraction from the blood cell samples was performed with the Qiagen DNeasy Blood Extraction Kit. What the work shows at the level of the full study, not this receptor alone: A later analysis found that TCR association rates varied across HLA loci, with DRB1 alleles showing the most associated TCRs and HLA-C alleles the fewest. Roughly uniform sequencing depth across donors was assumed in presence/absence analyses, although this assumption may not hold. CMV serostatus was the only immune exposure information available for the cohort. Linkage disequilibrium might explain the correlated functional status among segregating V segments, but an unknown experimental factor could not be ruled out. The study listed 150 to 200 TCR beta chains as associated with cytomegalovirus. Three of the identified cytomegalovirus-associated TCR beta chains were confirmed in vitro to be specific for cytomegalovirus antigens. An association between a missense DCLRE1C variant and V-gene and J-gene trimming of TCR beta chains was found in a later genetic analysis and replicated in an independent cohort. Assigning TCR associations to individual alleles was difficult when HLA alleles, especially DR and DQ, strongly co-occurred. It was suggested by the authors that the approach could potentially be generalized to other disease states and immunological phenotypes. The sequencing pipeline was judged likely to have produced a cluster of highly shared sequence variants as a technical artifact. Broadly in line with IMGT annotations, most TCR beta V segments showed up in productive rearrangements about 90% or about 30% of the time in an earlier analysis of some 590 of the donors. The earlier analysis of a few hundred of the donors excluded fewer than 20 rarely observed V segments, including chromosome 9 orphons, because counts were too low. Because some donors lacked HLA typing at each locus, the association tests relied only on the typed subset. Some IMGT-functional V segments, including TRBV6-2 and TRBV6-3, could not be told apart with the 87-base-pair reads, so those segments were excluded. In this cohort, only TCR beta chains were sequenced, and detectable features were limited by the absence of alpha or paired-chain data. Compared with equally common non-associated chains, HLA-associated TCR beta chains in a later analysis were more clonally expanded and had lower generation probabilities. A further reported finding was that TCR beta sequences accurately predicted the HLA-A and HLA-B alleles for most subjects in the first cohort. According to a later analysis, most CMV-associated TCR beta chains appeared to be HLA-restricted, and the HLA associations seemed to be driven largely by CMV exposure. Most TCR sequences were observed very rarely across donors, whereas some public TCRs were present in many individuals. Several of the top co-occurrence clusters appeared to be linked to parvovirus B19, influenza, CMV and Epstein-Barr virus, according to a later analysis. Cytomegalovirus status was reported to be diagnosed by the classifier with high specificity and sensitivity in both the original and validation cohorts. According to a later genetic analysis, donors in an Asian-associated ancestry cluster had fewer N-insertions in productive TCRs than the approximately 630-donor mean. A later analysis associated around 16,000 TCR beta sequences with specific HLA alleles at a false discovery rate of 0.05.

Measured from the cysteine to the phenylalanine, the CDR3 is 15 residues long. Only CDR3 DNA is held: 45 bases, read in frame from base 1. Taken from the germline V gene, the CDR1 and CDR2 loops are SGHTA and FQGNSA. V loses 1 base of germline sequence and J loses 6 bases, and the interval between the two ends is 13 bases. Library method: the immunoSEQ multiplex PCR assay. For the multiplex PCR, a mixture combining 60 forward primers for TCR Vbeta segments and 13 reverse primers for TCR Jbeta segments was used. Amplification of the CDR3 region of rearranged TCR beta genes was performed with a multiplex PCR assay on genomic DNA. The Illumina HiSeq System was used to sequence the amplified TCR beta libraries as 87-base-pair reads. Processing in the source paper ran as follows. Across the 600 to 700 repertoires, a later analysis counted 80 million or so unique TCR beta chains, approximately 10 million of which were shared by at least two donors. Raw reads were error-corrected and collapsed into unique sequences by a nearest-neighbor algorithm in which closely related sequences were merged to remove PCR and sequencing errors. CDR3 sequences were aligned to IMGT reference sequences to assign V, D and J gene segments. For a sequence to be retained, a match of at least six nucleotides was required to both a V gene segment and a J gene segment. A rearrangement was called productive if the CDR3 had no stop codons and remained in frame with V and J, and every other rearrangement was called non-productive. CDR3 was defined by IMGT convention, running from the second conserved V-encoded cysteine to the conserved J-encoded phenylalanine. The earlier analysis of fewer than 750 of the donors excluded sequences that lacked an unambiguous match to a single V gene segment. In an earlier analysis of approximately 550 of the donors, V segments were called functional above 56.7% productive rearrangements and were called segregating when the between-donor standard deviation exceeded 5%. To diagnose cytomegalovirus status from the catalog of TCR beta chain sequences, a statistical classification framework was built. A later analysis assigned V and J genes by comparing TCR nucleotide sequences with IMGT/GENE-DB human TR gene sequences. A later analysis assigned CDR3 sequences and most-parsimonious VDJ recombination scenarios with the TCRdist pipeline. In a later analysis, each TCR beta chain was defined by its CDR3 amino acid sequence together with its V-gene family, and reads lacking a unique V-gene family were excluded. In a later analysis, 500 to 650 highly shared, low-generation-probability nucleotide sequences were removed to address suspected cross-contamination and a sequencing artifact. In a later analysis, a clonal expansion index was calculated for each public chain from normalized within-repertoire ranks of inferred template counts. In a later analysis, generation probabilities were computed using a VDJ recombination model fitted to out-of-frame rearrangements, and the results were checked against IGoR. In a later analysis, hypergeometric tests were used to score TCR-TCR, TCR-HLA and TCR-CMV co-occurrence, with a repertoire-size bias correction applied to TCR pairs. False discovery rates were estimated in a later analysis by permuting HLA or CMV assignments 20 times. In a later analysis, co-occurring TCRs were grouped using DBSCAN, with TCRdist sequence similarity added in when clustering inside HLA-allele-positive subsets. Co-occurrence clustering excluded repertoires with fewer than 30,000 or more than 120,000 public chains, plus five with anomalous nucleotide sharing. TCRdb mirrors the immuneACCESS table, restricted to in-frame sequences. Some clones are absent from its copies; in checked studies, under half trace to an unresolved V gene, and the reason for the others is unknown. The DNA was the basis for D and trimming; V, J and clone size are from that table. This sample gives 150,000 to 200,000 clones in total; more than 65% of them show up just once. The top ten constitute approximately 1.8% of the sample.

On this clone: Its antigen is unknown. No base-level quality is on record; no much larger clone is a single base apart.

This TCR derives from a woman in her 30s in good health and CMV-seronegative. The source material was PBMCs. This chain joins TRBV7-2 to TRBJ2-1; possibly the D gene is TRBD2, per 5 matching bases. The CDR3 in this case is CASSLVFEGRNEQFF. DNA sequence: TGTGCCAGCAGCTTAGTTTTCGAGGGTCGCAATGAGCAGTTCTTC.